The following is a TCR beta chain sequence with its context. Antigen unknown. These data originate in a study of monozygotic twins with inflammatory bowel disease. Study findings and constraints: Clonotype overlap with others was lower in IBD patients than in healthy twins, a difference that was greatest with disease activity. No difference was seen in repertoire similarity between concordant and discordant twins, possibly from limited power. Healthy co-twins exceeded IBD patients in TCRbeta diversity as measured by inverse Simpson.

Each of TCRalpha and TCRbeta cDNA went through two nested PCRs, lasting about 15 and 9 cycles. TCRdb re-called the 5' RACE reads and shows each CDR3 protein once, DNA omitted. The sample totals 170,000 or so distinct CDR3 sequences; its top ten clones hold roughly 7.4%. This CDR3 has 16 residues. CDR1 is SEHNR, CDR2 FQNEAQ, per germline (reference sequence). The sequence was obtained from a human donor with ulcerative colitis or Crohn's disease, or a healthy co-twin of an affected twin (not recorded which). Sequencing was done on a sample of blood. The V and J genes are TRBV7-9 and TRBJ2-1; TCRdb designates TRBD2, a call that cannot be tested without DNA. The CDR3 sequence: CASSFRGLPSYNEQFF.